This TCR beta chain was captured by sequencing in a study of PD-1 blockade in classical Hodgkin lymphoma. Time point described: cycle 4 day 1 (C4D1), after six to seven weeks of nivolumab. Every patient was affected by relapse after autologous stem cell transplantation, while exposure to brentuximab vedotin was not uniform. Method: immunoSEQ multiplex PCR; TCRdb's copy keeps in-frame clones and lacks some. This sample yields 100,000 or so clones, of which roughly 87% are seen a single time; around 20% belongs to the top ten. This clone was recorded only once. CDR1 is SGHVS and CDR2 is FQNEAQ in the germline V gene. V lost 5 bases and J 0 bases, leaving 17 bases between the germline ends. The CDR3 contains 17 residues.

This TCR was recovered from a human donor with classical Hodgkin lymphoma. The source was peripheral blood mononuclear cells (PBMCs), collected before the fourth cycle of nivolumab. This chain joins TRBV7-8 and TRBJ2-1; tentative D call: TRBD1 (5 bases). As DNA, the CDR3 is TGTGCCAGCAGCCTCAAGACGACAGATAGCTCCTACAATGAGCAGTTCTTC. It yields the protein CASSLKTTDSSYNEQFF.